Listed here are 29 T cell receptor beta chains from one sample, sequenced in a study of shared clonotypes between healthy human individuals. Clones were read by immunoSEQ multiplex PCR, and TCRdb kept only the in-frame ones, dropping some. The sample holds some 1,400,000 clones, roughly 96% seen once. The sample was naive CD4+ T cells sorted from blood. Noted subset: CD45RA+ positively selected. These receptors were collected from a man aged 25 to 40 in good health.

CDR3 protein: CSVETLMRGDTQYF. In nucleotides, the CDR3 is TGCAGCGTTGAAACCTTAATGAGGGGGGATACGCAGTATTTT. The gene calls are TRBV29-1 and TRBJ2-3; D perhaps matches TRBD1 (6 bases). CDR1 and CDR2 (germline): SQVTM, ANQGSEA. The CDR3 consists of 14 residues. Trimming removed 2 bases from V and 6 bases from J, with 15 bases in between.

J is TRBJ1-1 and V is TRBV5-1; TRBD1 matches 7 bases. The V and J ends lost 5 bases and 6 bases, in that order; junction bases with no gene match: 7. The CDR3 has 13 amino acids. CDR1 SGHRS and CDR2 YFSETQ come from the germline V gene. DNA for the CDR3: TGCGCCAGCAGTTCGACAGGGTCGTCTGAAGCTTTCTTT. The encoded protein is CASSSTGSSEAFF.

The chain couples TRBV19 to TRBJ2-1, with D possibly being TRBD2 (6 bases). This CDR3 has 17 amino acids. CDR1 and CDR2 (germline): LNHDA, SQIVND (reference sequence). V dropped 0 bases and J dropped 3 bases, with 15 bases sitting between them. The DNA for the CDR3 is TGTGCCAGTAGTATAGAGGGACCTAGCGCCTTCTACAATGAGCAGTTCTTC. This sequence encodes CASSIEGPSAFYNEQFF.

The genes are TRBV5-1 and TRBJ2-7, with D maybe TRBD2 (5 bases). The V gene lost 3 bases and the J gene lost 0 bases, with 13 bases spanning the gap. The CDR3 sequence is 15 residues long. Per germline, CDR1 SGHRS and CDR2 YFSETQ. The CDR3 region is CASSSFSGISYEQYF. In DNA, the CDR3 is TGCGCCAGCAGCTCGTTCTCCGGGATCTCCTACGAGCAGTACTTC. Using reference TRBV5-1 and TRBJ2-7 for the parts outside the CDR3, the full variable domain is KAGVTQTPRYLIKTRGQQVTLSCSPISGHRSVSWYQQTPGQGLQFLFEYFSETQRNKGNFPGRFSGRQFSNSRSEMNVSTLELGDSALYLCASSSFSGISYEQYFGPGTRLTVT.

The V gene is TRBV7-9, the J gene TRBJ1-1; D is ambiguous. The germline V gene encodes CDR1 SEHNR and CDR2 FQNEAQ (reference sequence). The CDR3 is made up of 14 amino acids. V lost 2 bases to trimming and J lost 1 base, with 8 bases between them. For the CDR3, the DNA is TGTGCCAGCAGCTTAAATTACCCGAACACTGAAGCTTTCTTT. This codes for CASSLNYPNTEAFF.

The chain joins TRBV30 to TRBJ2-1; D perhaps matches TRBD2 (5 bases). Germline V gene sequence: CDR1 GTSNPN, CDR2 SVGIG (reference sequence). The CDR3 contains 13 residues. V gave up 5 bases and J gave up 6 bases, with 14 bases separating them. In DNA form, the CDR3 reads TGTGCCTGGCTTCGCGAGGGAAGCAATGAGCAGTTCTTC. Protein: CAWLREGSNEQFF.

The V gene is TRBV19, the J gene TRBJ2-2; D perhaps matches TRBD2 (6 bases). The germline V gene has CDR1 LNHDA and CDR2 SQIVND (reference sequence). The CDR3 runs 15 residues. V lost 9 bases and J lost 7, with 21 bases in between. This CDR3 is CASARGGSIIGELFF. CDR3 in DNA: TGTGCCAGCGCCAGAGGAGGGTCGATAATCGGGGAGCTGTTTTTT. The entire variable domain, with the rest obtained from reference TRBV19 and TRBJ2-2, is as follows: DGGITQSPKYLFRKEGQNVTLSCEQNLNHDAMYWYRQDPGQGLRLIYYSQIVNDFQKGDIAEGYSVSREKKESFPLTVTSAQKNPTAFYLCASARGGSIIGELFFGEGSRLTVL.

The chain joins TRBV9 to TRBJ2-7; TRBD1 agrees at 7 bases. The CDR3 is 13 amino acids. Germline-derived CDR1 and CDR2 are SGDLS and YYNGEE. V was clipped by 3 bases and J by 6 bases; unmatched bases: 6. CDR3 sequence: CASSETNRGEQYF. The CDR3 DNA is TGTGCCAGCAGCGAGACCAACAGGGGCGAGCAGTACTTC. Full variable domain (outside the CDR3, taken from reference TRBV9 and TRBJ2-7): DSGVTQTPKHLITATGQRVTLRCSPRSGDLSVYWYQQSLDQGLQFLIQYYNGEERAKGNILERFSAQQFPDLHSELNLSSLELGDSALYFCASSETNRGEQYFGPGTRLTVT.

Details on this clone: Additional DNA sequences in this sample encode the identical CDR3. This rearrangement joins TRBV5-4 to TRBJ1-5, with D possibly TRBD1 on 6 matching bases. V lost 4 bases and J lost 0, with 14 bases in between. Looked up from germline, CDR1 is SGHNT and CDR2 is YYREEE (reference sequence). The CDR3 length is 16 residues. This CDR3 reads CASSLSPGASNQPQHF. In nucleotides, the CDR3 is TGTGCCAGCAGCCTATCACCGGGGGCTAGCAATCAGCCCCAGCATTTT. Using reference TRBV5-4 and TRBJ1-5 for the parts outside the CDR3, the full variable domain is ETGVTQSPTHLIKTRGQQVTLRCSSQSGHNTVSWYQQALGQGPQFIFQYYREEENGRGNFPPRFSGLQFPNYSSELNVNALELDDSALYLCASSLSPGASNQPQHFGDGTRLSIL.

V usage is TRBV5-4 and J usage is TRBJ2-1; D is perhaps TRBD1 or TRBD2 (5 bases each). The V and J ends lost 0 bases and 3 bases respectively, with 16 bases between them. CDR3 length: 17 amino acids. Germline V gene data show CDR1 as SGHNT and CDR2 as YYREEE (reference sequence). The CDR3, as DNA: TGTGCCAGCAGCTTGGGGAGGTCGGGACCTCTCTACAATGAGCAGTTCTTC. Its translation is CASSLGRSGPLYNEQFF. The entire variable domain, with the rest obtained from reference TRBV5-4 and TRBJ2-1, is as follows: ETGVTQSPTHLIKTRGQQVTLRCSSQSGHNTVSWYQQALGQGPQFIFQYYREEENGRGNFPPRFSGLQFPNYSSELNVNALELDDSALYLCASSLGRSGPLYNEQFFGPGTRLTVL.

J is TRBJ2-5 and V is TRBV29-1; TRBD1 agrees at 10 bases. This CDR3 region has 15 residues. V lost 6 bases and J lost 0; bases outside the gene matches: 7. In germline, CDR1 is SQVTM, CDR2 ANQGSEA. The CDR3 DNA reads as TGCAGCGTGGACGGGACAGGGGCGAACCAAGAGACCCAGTACTTC. This translates into CSVDGTGANQETQYF.

The rearrangement links TRBV28 to TRBJ2-2, with 9 bases aligning to TRBD1. This CDR3 contains 15 residues. V dropped 4 bases and J dropped 8; count of bases not matched to a gene: 8. Germline values: CDR1 MDHEN, CDR2 SYDVKM. The CDR3 nucleotides read TGTGCCAGCAGTTCTCTTGGGACAGGGTTTGGGGAGCTGTTTTTT. Protein sequence: CASSSLGTGFGELFF.

The chain employs TRBV30 and TRBJ2-1; D is ambiguous. The CDR3 spans 13 residues. V lost 3 bases, J lost 3 bases, and 9 bases lay in between. Germline V gives CDR1 GTSNPN, CDR2 SVGIG (reference sequence). Here the CDR3 reads CAWRGWVYNEQFF. The DNA of the CDR3 is TGTGCCTGGAGGGGCTGGGTCTACAATGAGCAGTTCTTC.

A single count supports this clone. The chain recombines TRBV10-3 with TRBJ2-7; weak D call: TRBD1 (6 bases). V shed 4 bases and J shed 6 bases, with 13 bases lying between them. Per germline, CDR1 ENHRY and CDR2 SYGVKD. This CDR3 has 13 residues. The CDR3 DNA reads TGTGCCATCAGTGCATCTACAGGGCCCGAGCAGTACTTC. It is translated as CAISASTGPEQYF.

This rearrangement joins TRBV7-9 to TRBJ2-2, with a possible D match to TRBD1 (6 bases). Germline loops: CDR1 SEHNR, CDR2 FQNEAQ (reference sequence). V lost 1 base, J lost 2 bases, and 11 bases lay in between. This CDR3 is 16 amino acids long. The CDR3 region has the DNA TGTGCCAGCAGCTTAGAACAGGGCGCTAACACCGGGGAGCTGTTTTTT. Translating gives CASSLEQGANTGELFF.

The chain couples TRBV11-2 to TRBJ2-7; TRBD2 matches at 7 bases. Germline-derived CDR1 and CDR2 are SGHAT and FQNNGV. Unmatched junction bases numbered 14, after V lost 5 bases and J lost 4 bases. The CDR3 is 16 amino acids. The CDR3 protein is CASSRSMGRATYEQYF. Here the CDR3 DNA reads TGTGCCAGCAGCAGGTCGATGGGGAGGGCCACTTACGAGCAGTACTTC.

This clone showed up just once. This chain links TRBV29-1 with TRBJ2-3, with TRBD1 identical over 8 bases. V lost 4 bases and J lost 6; bases outside the gene matches: 3. Germline loops: CDR1 SQVTM, CDR2 ANQGSEA. The CDR3 length is 12 residues. Here the CDR3 DNA reads TGCAGCGTTGTTCAGGGGGCGGATACGCAGTATTTT. Protein sequence: CSVVQGADTQYF.

V usage is TRBV18 and J usage is TRBJ1-5, with a tentative D call TRBD1 (6 bases). This CDR3 spans 17 amino acids. Germline loops: CDR1 KGHSH, CDR2 LQKENI. Trimming left V 2 bases short and J 1 base short, with 15 bases between. CDR3 bases: TGTGCCAGCTCACCATTAGGGGGAATGGTAAGCAATCAGCCCCAGCATTTT. Encoded protein: CASSPLGGMVSNQPQHF.

The rearrangement uses TRBV6-5 and TRBJ2-3; no clear D. CDR3 length equals 12 residues. CDR1 MNHEY and CDR2 SVGAGI come from the germline V gene. The V end lost 6 bases, the J end lost 6 bases, and 10 bases lay between the germline ends. The DNA for the CDR3 is TGTGCCAGCAGCCACATGGGGGATACGCAGTATTTT. Translation: CASSHMGDTQYF.

V is TRBV19 and J is TRBJ2-7, with a tentative D call TRBD1 (6 bases). The ends were cut back, 7 bases at V and 7 bases at J, with 26 bases in the middle. CDR3 length: 16 residues. The germline V gene encodes CDR1 LNHDA and CDR2 SQIVND (reference sequence). The CDR3 DNA reads as TGTGCCAGTACCCATAGTAGGGACACCGGCTTGCGAGAGCAGTACTTC. It encodes CASTHSRDTGLREQYF.

The chain links TRBV6-5 to TRBJ2-5; the D gene could be TRBD1 or TRBD2 (5 bases each). V lost 6 bases, J lost 5 bases, and 13 bases lay in between. Per germline, CDR1 MNHEY and CDR2 SVGAGI. CDR3 length equals 13 residues. This chain's CDR3 is CASRPGPRETQYF. The CDR3 coding sequence is TGTGCCAGCAGACCGGGACCTCGGGAGACCCAGTACTTC.

The chain is built from TRBV11-2 and TRBJ2-4; weak D call: TRBD2 (5 bases). Germline V lookup: CDR1 SGHAT, CDR2 FQNNGV. The V end was cut by 3 bases, the J end by 0 bases, with 12 bases between. The CDR3 runs to 16 residues. The CDR3 DNA sequence: TGTGCCAGCAGCTTTATTGTGGGAGTAGCCAAAAACATTCAGTACTTC. Translating it yields CASSFIVGVAKNIQYF.

Concerning this clone itself: This sample also contains other DNA sequences that code for the same CDR3. The rearrangement links TRBV28 to TRBJ2-1; TRBD1 matches 9 bases. Trimming removed 4 bases from V and 3 bases from J; junction bases left unmatched: 4. Germline loops: CDR1 MDHEN, CDR2 SYDVKM. The CDR3 is made up of 15 amino acids. The CDR3, as DNA: TGTGCCAGCAGTTCTCGGGACAGGGTCTACAATGAGCAGTTCTTC. It translates to CASSSRDRVYNEQFF.

This clone was detected once. The V and J genes are TRBV15 and TRBJ2-2; 9 bases are a match to TRBD1. Trimming took 5 bases from V and 7 from J; bases not matched to a gene: 8. The V gene's germline CDR1 is LNHNV and CDR2 YYDKDF (reference sequence). This CDR3 is built from 15 residues. Here the CDR3 reads CATSLETGGIGELFF. The CDR3, as DNA: TGTGCCACCAGCCTTGAGACAGGGGGTATCGGGGAGCTGTTTTTT.

The chain has TRBV7-9 and TRBJ2-7; D tentatively fits TRBD1 or TRBD2 (6 bases each). The CDR3 is made up of 14 amino acids. CDR1 is SEHNR, CDR2 FQNEAQ, per germline (reference sequence). The V and J ends lost 1 base and 2 bases respectively, with 9 bases between them. CDR3 bases: TGTGCCAGCAGCTTAGGGGGGGCCGCCTACGAGCAGTACTTC. Translation: CASSLGGAAYEQYF.

The genes are TRBV9 and TRBJ2-1; D is perhaps TRBD2 (5 bases). The CDR3 runs to 16 residues. V was cut by 0 bases and J by 4 bases, with 14 bases left in between. Germline-derived CDR1 and CDR2 are SGDLS and YYNGEE. CDR3 residues: CASSVAPLVHYNEQFF. CDR3 in DNA: TGTGCCAGCAGCGTAGCACCACTAGTTCATTACAATGAGCAGTTCTTC.

The CDR3 here is CASSLGRIYEQYF. CDR3 sequence (DNA): TGTGCCAGCAGCTTAGGGCGGATCTACGAGCAGTACTTC. The genes are TRBV11-3 and TRBJ2-7; D unclear. The V gene lost 1 base and the J gene lost 3 bases, with 7 bases spanning the gap. The CDR3 is made up of 13 amino acids. From germline, CDR1 is SGHNT and CDR2 YENEEA.

CDR3 region: CASSQDLRAGNGYTF. In nucleotides, the CDR3 is TGCGCCAGCAGCCAAGATTTAAGGGCAGGAAATGGCTACACCTTC. The V gene is TRBV4-1, the J gene TRBJ1-2; D is undetermined. Deletions cut 0 bases from V and 6 bases from J, with 14 bases between. This CDR3 spans 15 amino acids. The germline V gene has CDR1 MGHRA and CDR2 YSYEKL.

The chain carries TRBV19 and TRBJ2-3, with 14 bases lining up with TRBD2. The trim removed 6 bases at V and 7 bases at J, leaving 12 bases unmatched. Germline-derived CDR1 and CDR2 are LNHDA and SQIVND (reference sequence). This CDR3 contains 17 residues. The CDR3 spells CASSPSTSGRAWYTQYF. The CDR3 DNA reads TGTGCCAGTAGCCCATCGACTAGCGGGAGGGCCTGGTATACGCAGTATTTT.